The source of this T cell receptor (beta chain) is a study of long-term antiretroviral therapy in people with HIV (dated by TCRdb to between 2021 and 2022). Background for the entire study: The earliest samples were collected about a decade before the 2015 WHO recommendation for immediate ART, when ART was typically delayed until CD4 counts fell. About two fifths of the roughly 30 participants with HIV were female. This retrospective serial study examined whether starting ART and sustained HIV suppression were associated with changes in the composition and diversity of the TRB repertoire in peripheral blood. No cross-contamination during QIAcube processing was seen in test extractions of a monoclonal T-cell line run alongside 33 polyclonal samples. The cohort contributed about 200 cryopreserved PBMC samples from 30 adults with confirmed HIV infection, collected serially over a mean of about 6 years (range 1-12). The investigation overall reported the following: Because cell numbers in pre-ART samples were limited, unsorted PBMC were profiled instead of sorted CD4+ and CD8+ T cells. A significant increase in TRB diversity was found to be associated with ART initiation, although TRB diversity was observed to remain significantly below that of transplant donor controls even after long-term ART. Samples dated from the mid-2000s to the late 2010s, and the ART regimens used may be less effective than current ones. CDR3 length ranges in HIV repertoires were narrower than in controls, and network structure suggested an antigen-experienced repertoire with only a slight naive shift after ART. The repertoire was dominated across all time points by expanded TRB clones identified before ART initiation, although this dominance was seen to fluctuate and to decrease in many PLHIV after ART. Since PBMC availability was limited, sequencing covered only the TCR beta chain, with no alpha chain pairing. Inferences about post-ART repertoire changes are limited because no data were available on ART adherence, viral resistance or therapy changes.

As concerns this clone: Its specific antigen is unknown. Base qualities were left out, and no much larger clone turns up one base away.

Sequencing of the TRB variable region was done with the immunoSEQ hsTCRB v3.0 assay at survey level resolution. A depth of about 40,000-55,000 T-cell genomes per sample was targeted for TRB sequencing. Pooled TRB libraries were sequenced on an Illumina MiSeq with a v3 150-cycle kit. The original methods were these. Repertoire analysis was performed in R inside a reproducible Nextflow workflow that covered QC, data transformation and analysis. Custom analyses were implemented in LymphoSeq2, an R package for AIRR-Seq data exploration. Four samples yielding fewer than 5000 total TRB sequences were excluded, leaving 150 to 200 analyzed HIV repertoires. Of the 180 to 200 retained HIV repertoires, about 59 were collected before and roughly 130 after ART initiation. Repertoires were downsampled to 5000 TRB nucleotide sequences, with summary statistics averaged over 100 downsampling iterations. TRB sequences were retained for analysis only if CDR3 regions of at least seven amino acids were present. Two measures captured diversity: a Shannon entropy-derived clonality score and the Gini coefficient. In the repertoire networks, any two of the top 5000 CDR3 amino acid sequences were linked whenever the two sequences differed by an edit distance of one. For TRB CDR3 amino acid sequences, GLIPH2 was used to predict antigen specificity groups and MHC restriction. CDR3 amino acid sequences were matched against VDJdb and McPAS-TCR to flag known CMV, EBV, HIV or tissue antigen associations. Pre-ART, post-ART and control groups were compared with Wilcoxon signed-rank tests and Holm-Bonferroni correction. TCRdb carries this immuneACCESS record with in-frame sequences only. Its versions omit some clonotypes, under half of them owing to an unresolved V gene in the studies checked, with the rest unexplained. V and J calls and clone size are those listed in that table; D and trimming were worked out from the DNA. The sample data list more than 25,000 clones, and around 80% of these were observed just once. The ten largest make up 8.5% to 9.5% of the sample.

Inclusion was restricted to participants for whom at least one PBMC sample before ART initiation and at least two post-ART samples were available. Treatment was received in the United States of America by all participants with HIV. Cryopreserved samples of roughly 0.95-10 million PBMC were thawed and washed before DNA extraction. At the time of the earliest PBMC sample, participants with HIV were aged between about 20 and 55 years. PBMC samples from each participant spanned 1-4 timepoints before ART initiation and 2-8 timepoints after ART initiation, with a median of 7 samples. For every participant, serial HIV viral load, CD4+ T-cell count, ART history and demographic data were obtained. A Qiagen kit on a QIAcube was used to extract genomic DNA from unsorted PBMC, with samples processed in batches of 12. Its CDR3 holds 16 amino acids, cysteine through phenylalanine. CDR3 DNA is the only sequence kept; it has 48 bases, read in frame from the first base. Per the germline V gene, SGHVS is the CDR1 and FQNEAQ is the CDR2. The junction carries 18 bases between V and J, which are trimmed by 4 bases and 2 bases respectively.

The chain uses TRBV7-8 and TRBJ2-7; a tentative D match to TRBD1 spans 6 bases. This receptor was taken from a man aged 35-49 years with HIV. Sample: unsorted PBMCs, taken 3 years after starting antiretroviral therapy. The DNA sequence is given as TGTGCCAGCAGCTCTTATTGGGGGCAGACCACCTACGAGCAGTACTTC. This gives the protein CASSSYWGQTTYEQYF.